Below, one TCR beta chain is given with its context. Its antigen remains unidentified. No base-level quality is on record; no much larger clone is a single base apart. The sample comes from a study of cytomegalovirus exposure and HLA in healthy donors (dated by TCRdb to 2017 to 2019). Background on the whole study: An earlier analysis of several hundred of the donors reported approximately 270 Gb of sequence data and more than 90 million unique TCR beta sequences from 190 million or so T cells. An early release covering around 630 HLA-typed donors comprised 300 to 350 gigabases of sequencing data and around 80 million unique TCR sequences. Among the approximately 400 genotyped donors, approximately 81% belonged to the genetic ancestry cluster associated with self-reported Caucasian donors. The study aimed to test whether signatures of past pathogen exposure could be identified by cataloging public T cell receptors. The study profiled the T cell repertoires of hundreds of subjects by immunosequencing and related them to cytomegalovirus serostatus. Besides the first cohort of roughly 640 subjects, a separate validation cohort made up of roughly 120 different subjects was used. The study combined high-throughput TCR immunosequencing, statistical association of individual TCRs with disease status, and machine learning to predict cytomegalovirus infection status. To study patterns of TCR occurrence, a later analysis re-analyzed previously published TCR beta repertoires from 550 to 800 donors and added high-resolution HLA genotyping. The later analysis used no new phenotypic data to find candidate immune exposures, relying instead on TCR beta sequences and their occurrence across donors. To decide whether each TCR beta V gene segment behaved as functional or pseudogenic, an earlier analysis of some 600 of the donors relied on high-throughput TCR beta sequencing. Donor age, sex, ethnicity and CMV serostatus were compiled together with the repertoire data. A later genetic analysis took genome-wide SNP genotypes for about three fifths of the 666 donors and used that subset as a discovery cohort. All discovery cohort repertoires had been generated using a single sequencing platform. HLA typing included class I and class II loci at four-digit resolution. The number of typed donors differed by locus: roughly 629-640 for A, B, C, DRB1 and DQB1; approximately 530 for DQA1; approximately 600 for DPA1; and around 450 for DPB1. A few DR-DQ haplotypes were treated as single units for association and clustering because of strong linkage in the cohort. Across 300 to 400 genotyped donors of the cohort, an average of approximately 200,000 unique TCR beta nucleotide sequences per donor were sequenced, and approximately 17% of those sequences were non-productive.

Library method: the immunoSEQ multiplex PCR assay. For the multiplex PCR, a mixture combining 60 forward primers for TCR Vbeta segments and 13 reverse primers for TCR Jbeta segments was used. The CDR3 region of rearranged TCR beta genes was amplified from genomic DNA by a multiplex PCR assay. On the Illumina HiSeq System, the amplified TCR beta libraries were sequenced as 87-base-pair reads. Per the source publication's procedure: Across the roughly 640 repertoires, a later analysis counted around 80 million unique TCR beta chains, roughly 11 million of which were shared by at least two donors. A nearest-neighbor algorithm error-corrected the raw reads and collapsed the reads into unique sequences, merging closely related sequences to remove PCR and sequencing errors. V, D and J gene segments were assigned by aligning CDR3 sequences to IMGT reference sequences. Each retained sequence needed at least a six-nucleotide match to both a V gene segment and a J gene segment. Rearrangements were classified as productive when the CDR3 lacked stop codons and remained in frame with V and J, and all other rearrangements were classified as non-productive. CDR3 was defined according to IMGT convention as the region running from the second conserved V-encoded cysteine to the conserved J-encoded phenylalanine. The earlier analysis of 587 of the donors excluded sequences that lacked an unambiguous match to a single V gene segment. In an earlier analysis of 500 to 750 of the donors, V segments were called functional above 56.7% productive rearrangements and were called segregating when the between-donor standard deviation exceeded 5%. A statistical classification framework was built for diagnosing cytomegalovirus status from the catalog of TCR beta chain sequences. V and J gene assignment, in a later analysis, came from comparing TCR nucleotide sequences with IMGT/GENE-DB human TR gene sequences. In a later analysis, CDR3 sequences and most-parsimonious VDJ recombination scenarios were assigned using the TCRdist pipeline. In a later analysis, every TCR beta chain was defined by the combination of its CDR3 amino acid sequence and its V-gene family, and reads without a unique V-gene family were dropped. In a later analysis, 450 to 600 highly shared, low-generation-probability nucleotide sequences were removed to address suspected cross-contamination and a sequencing artifact. For each public chain, a later analysis derived a clonal expansion index from normalized ranks of inferred template counts within each repertoire. In a later analysis, generation probabilities were computed with a VDJ recombination model fitted to out-of-frame rearrangements, and the resulting probabilities were checked against IGoR. Hypergeometric tests were used in a later analysis to score TCR-TCR, TCR-HLA and TCR-CMV co-occurrence, with a repertoire-size bias correction applied to the TCR pairs. A later analysis estimated false discovery rates by permuting HLA or CMV assignments 20 times. In a later analysis, co-occurring TCRs were grouped with DBSCAN, and TCRdist sequence similarity was added when clustering was performed within HLA-allele-positive subsets. Repertoires with fewer than 30,000 or more than 120,000 public chains were left out of co-occurrence clustering, as were four to six repertoires with anomalous nucleotide sharing. What TCRdb holds here is the immuneACCESS table cut down to in-frame rearrangements. Part of the clones is not present; checked against another copy, under half of the missing clones reflect an unresolved V gene, and the others are unexplained. The V and J calls and the clone size are those of that table, but D and trimming were determined from the DNA. In all, the sample holds 200,000 to 250,000 clones, and over 75% of those were seen once. Of the sample, approximately 0.47% falls within the top ten clones.

The germline V gene encodes CDR1 SGHRS and CDR2 YFSETQ. The CDR3 numbers 13 residues from cysteine through phenylalanine. The entry retains the CDR3 DNA only, 39 bases that are in frame from base 1. V loses 4 bases of germline sequence and J loses 5 bases, and the interval between the two ends is 10 bases. The cohort was made up of under 800 healthy bone marrow donors. At the time of sampling, every cohort member was nominally healthy, though immune exposures that went unrecorded were likely present. The donor tested CMV seronegative and was one of the 352 seronegative cohort members. Each donor provided a peripheral blood sample, and peripheral blood mononuclear cells were used for TCR beta sequencing. The Qiagen DNeasy Blood Extraction Kit was used to extract genomic DNA from the blood cell samples. Study-wide findings and limitations: Because some donors lacked HLA typing at each locus, the association tests relied only on the typed subset. The classifier was reported to diagnose cytomegalovirus status with high specificity and sensitivity in both the original cohort and the validation cohort. Some IMGT-functional V segments, including TRBV6-2 and TRBV6-3, could not be distinguished by the 87-base-pair reads and were therefore excluded. At a false discovery rate of 0.05, a later analysis linked 16,951 TCR beta sequences to specific HLA alleles. The only immune exposure information available for the cohort was CMV serostatus. Because counts were too low, seventeen rarely observed V segments, including chromosome 9 orphons, were excluded from the earlier analysis of a few hundred of the donors. Strong co-occurrence of HLA alleles, especially DR and DQ, made assigning TCR associations to individual alleles difficult. A later analysis found that most CMV-associated TCR beta chains appeared HLA-restricted, with HLA associations seemingly driven largely by CMV exposure. Broadly in line with IMGT annotations, most TCR beta V segments showed up in productive rearrangements about 87% or about 30% of the time in an earlier analysis of around 600 of the donors. Most TCR sequences were observed very rarely across donors, whereas some public TCRs were present in many individuals. In vitro tests confirmed that three of the cytomegalovirus-associated TCR beta chains recognize cytomegalovirus antigens. A later analysis found that TCR association rates varied across HLA loci, with DRB1 alleles showing the most associated TCRs and HLA-C alleles the fewest. In a later analysis, HLA-associated TCR beta chains showed more clonal expansion and lower generation probabilities than non-associated chains that were equally common. A further reported finding was that TCR beta sequences accurately predicted the HLA-A and HLA-B alleles for most subjects in the first cohort. In the study, approximately 160 TCR beta chains were listed as associated with cytomegalovirus. Linkage disequilibrium might explain the correlated functional status among segregating V segments, but an unknown experimental factor could not be excluded. In a later genetic analysis, fewer N-insertions in productive TCRs were reported among donors in an Asian-associated ancestry cluster than the roughly 700-donor mean. Presence/absence analyses assumed roughly uniform sequencing depth across donors, an assumption that may not hold. This cohort had only TCR beta chains sequenced, and the lack of alpha or paired-chain data limited which features could be detected. The authors suggested that the approach could potentially be generalized to other disease states and immunological phenotypes. According to a later analysis, parvovirus B19, influenza, CMV and Epstein-Barr virus appeared linked to several top co-occurrence clusters. V-gene and J-gene trimming of TCR beta chains was associated with a missense DCLRE1C variant in a later genetic analysis, and the association was replicated in an independent cohort. A cluster of highly shared sequence variants was judged likely to be a technical artifact of the sequencing pipeline.

The receptor chain draws on TRBV5-1 and TRBJ2-1; the D gene is perhaps TRBD2, on 5 matching bases. The sample consisted of PBMCs. The clonotype comes from a boy aged 5-17 years in good health and CMV-seronegative. The CDR3: CASSPGINNEQFF. The DNA reads as follows: TGCGCCAGCAGCCCCGGGATAAACAATGAGCAGTTCTTC.